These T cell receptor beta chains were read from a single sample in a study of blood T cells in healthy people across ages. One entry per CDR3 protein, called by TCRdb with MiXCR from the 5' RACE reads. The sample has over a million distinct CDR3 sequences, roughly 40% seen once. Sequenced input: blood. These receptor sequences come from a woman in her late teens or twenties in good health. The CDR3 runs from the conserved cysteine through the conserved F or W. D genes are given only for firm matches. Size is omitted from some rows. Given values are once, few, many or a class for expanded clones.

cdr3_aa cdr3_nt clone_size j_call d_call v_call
CASSTVSGGTYEQYF TGTGCCAGCAGCACGGTTTCGGGGGGGACCTACGAGCAGTACTTC NA TRBJ2-7 TRBD2 TRBV5-5
CASSYPGQGGGYTF TGTGCCAGCAGTTACCCCGGACAGGGCGGCGGCTACACCTTC many TRBJ1-2 TRBD1 TRBV6-5
CASTSGQAQETQYF TGTGCCAGCACCAGTGGACAGGCTCAAGAGACCCAGTACTTC NA TRBJ2-5 TRBD1 TRBV27
CASRPGTDSPLHF TGCGCCAGCAGGCCGGGGACAGATTCACCCCTCCACTTT NA TRBJ1-6 TRBD1 TRBV5-1
CDTIGPYPGEQYF TGTGACACCATTGGACCTTACCCCGGCGAGCAGTACTTC NA TRBJ2-7 NA TRBV6-4
CSARVGTSGRLRYNEQFF TGCAGTGCTAGAGTTGGGACTAGCGGGAGGCTGAGATACAATGAGCAGTTCTTC NA TRBJ2-1 TRBD2 TRBV20-1
CASSVKAGVENSPLHF TGTGCCAGCAGCGTAAAGGCTGGAGTGGAGAATTCACCCCTCCACTTT few TRBJ1-6 NA TRBV9
CASSYGVYSNQPQHF TGTGCCAGCAGTTACGGGGTCTATAGCAATCAGCCCCAGCATTTT few TRBJ1-5 NA TRBV6-5
CASSGASGLAETQYF TGTGCCAGCAGTGGGGCTAGCGGGTTAGCAGAGACCCAGTACTTC few TRBJ2-5 TRBD2 TRBV2
CASSGSGTGVGELFF TGCGCCAGCAGCGGATCCGGGACAGGGGTCGGGGAGCTGTTTTTT few TRBJ2-2 TRBD1 TRBV5-1
CASSQEVFDTEAFF TGCGCCAGCAGCCAGGAGGTGTTTGACACTGAAGCTTTCTTT few TRBJ1-1 NA TRBV5-1
CASSAISGGRADTQYF TGTGCCAGCAGTGCAATTAGCGGGGGGCGGGCAGATACGCAGTATTTT few TRBJ2-3 TRBD2 TRBV12-3/TRBV12-4
CSARSGGGGPSTDTQYF TGCAGTGCTAGGTCAGGAGGTGGGGGGCCTAGCACAGATACGCAGTATTTT NA TRBJ2-3 NA TRBV20-1
CASSSRTLGINEKLFF TGTGCCAGCAGTTCCCGGACCCTAGGTATTAATGAAAAACTGTTTTTT once TRBJ1-4 NA TRBV12-3/TRBV12-4
CSATKTGSYEQYF TGCAGTGCCACCAAGACAGGTTCCTACGAGCAGTACTTC NA TRBJ2-7 NA TRBV20-1
CATSRGGGRNNQPQHF TGTGCCACCAGCCGAGGGGGGGGCAGAAACAATCAGCCCCAGCATTTT NA TRBJ1-5 NA TRBV15
CAISSPGLDHNEQYF TGTGCCATCAGCTCCCCGGGCCTAGATCACAATGAGCAGTACTTC NA TRBJ2-7 NA TRBV10-3
CASSPRDADTQYF TGTGCCAGCAGCCCGAGAGACGCCGATACGCAGTATTTT NA TRBJ2-3 NA TRBV7-6
CSATNPREKQETQYF TGCAGTGCCACCAACCCCCGGGAAAAACAAGAGACCCAGTACTTC NA TRBJ2-5 NA TRBV20-1
CATSPLGGNEQYF TGTGCCACCAGCCCCTTAGGGGGAAATGAGCAGTACTTC once TRBJ2-5 NA TRBV24-1
CASSSGHAGPSKEQYF TGTGCCAGCAGCTCCGGTCACGCAGGCCCAAGCAAGGAGCAGTACTTC NA TRBJ2-4 NA TRBV7-2
CSARALTSASGRLLADTQYF TGCAGTGCTAGAGCACTAACATCGGCTAGCGGGAGATTGTTGGCAGATACGCAGTATTTT NA TRBJ2-3 TRBD2 TRBV20-1
CAINSLGGGSYNEQFF TGTGCCATCAATAGTCTGGGCGGGGGCTCCTACAATGAGCAGTTCTTC many TRBJ2-1 TRBD2 TRBV10-3
CASSLVGQGEQYF TGTGCCAGCAGCTTAGTCGGCCAGGGCGAGCAGTACTTC few TRBJ2-7 NA TRBV7-2
CASSLVDRGSNGYTF TGTGCCAGCAGTTTAGTTGACAGGGGTTCGAACGGCTACACCTTC NA TRBJ1-2 TRBD1 TRBV28
CASSQDVTGTGVNYGYTF TGCGCCAGCAGCCAAGATGTGACCGGGACAGGGGTTAACTATGGCTACACCTTC few TRBJ1-2 TRBD1 TRBV4-1
CASSLRPAAASGNIQYF TGCGCCAGCAGCCTCCGCCCGGCTGCGGCCTCGGGAAACATTCAGTACTTC many TRBJ2-4 NA TRBV4-1
CASSFTGGNSPLHF TGTGCCAGCAGCTTCACCGGGGGGAATTCACCCCTCCACTTT NA TRBJ1-6 NA TRBV11-2
CASIGRGHYEQYF TGTGCCAGCATAGGGCGCGGACACTACGAGCAGTACTTC NA TRBJ2-7 NA TRBV6-1
CASSPLASGGYNEQFF TGCGCCAGCAGCCCTCTGGCTAGCGGGGGCTACAATGAGCAGTTCTTC NA TRBJ2-1 TRBD2 TRBV4-1
CSASAGGDVINEQYF TGCAGTGCTAGCGCCGGGGGGGATGTGATCAATGAGCAGTACTTC few TRBJ2-5 TRBD2 TRBV20-1
CSASRDYGKETQYF TGCAGTGCTTCCCGGGACTACGGAAAAGAGACCCAGTACTTC NA TRBJ2-5 TRBD2 TRBV20-1
CAISESTEPQHF TGTGCCATCAGTGAGTCGACGGAGCCCCAGCATTTT NA TRBJ1-5 NA TRBV10-3
CASSSTPAGGGTQYF TGTGCCAGCAGCAGCACGCCAGCCGGAGGGGGAACGCAGTATTTT NA TRBJ2-3 NA TRBV28
CASRPRGSYNEQFF TGTGCCAGCAGGCCGAGGGGATCCTACAATGAGCAGTTCTTC many TRBJ2-1 NA TRBV6-2/TRBV6-3
CATSDLGPKETQYF TGTGCCACCAGTGATTTGGGGCCGAAAGAGACCCAGTACTTC few TRBJ2-5 NA TRBV24-1
CASSPNRDTREEFF TGCGCCAGCAGCCCGAACCGGGACACCAGGGAGGAGTTCTTC NA TRBJ2-1 NA TRBV4-1
CSVLSAGDSYEQYF TGCAGCGTCTTGAGTGCAGGGGACTCCTACGAGCAGTACTTC few TRBJ2-7 NA TRBV29-1
CASSYSPGETYNEQFF TGTGCCAGCAGTTACTCCCCAGGGGAGACTTACAATGAGCAGTTCTTC NA TRBJ2-1 NA TRBV6-5
CACQASSYEQYF TGTGCCTGTCAGGCTAGCTCCTACGAGCAGTACTTC NA TRBJ2-7 NA TRBV30
CASSSHDRDSTDTQYF TGTGCCAGCAGCTCTCACGACCGGGACTCCACAGATACGCAGTATTTT few TRBJ2-3 NA TRBV5-6
CASSPDRGVDEKLFF TGTGCCAGCAGCCCGGACAGGGGGGTCGATGAAAAACTGTTTTTT few TRBJ1-4 TRBD1 TRBV7-9
CSARAGTSGRVLNEQFF TGCAGTGCTAGAGCAGGGACTAGCGGGAGAGTACTTAATGAGCAGTTCTTC many TRBJ2-1 TRBD2 TRBV20-1
CSARGKSLGYEQYF TGCAGTGCTAGAGGGAAGTCCCTGGGCTACGAGCAGTACTTC few TRBJ2-7 NA TRBV20-1
CVSSRGEDNEQFF TGTGTCAGCAGTCGCGGTGAGGACAATGAGCAGTTCTTC NA TRBJ2-1 NA TRBV12-3/TRBV12-4
CASGRTEGETQYF TGCGCCAGCGGAAGGACAGAGGGGGAGACCCAGTACTTC NA TRBJ2-5 NA TRBV4-1
CSATSGKETQYF TGCAGTGCTACTAGCGGGAAAGAGACCCAGTACTTC few TRBJ2-5 TRBD2 TRBV20-1
CAPEALAGATQETQYF TGTGCCCCCGAGGCCCTAGCGGGGGCAACCCAAGAGACCCAGTACTTC few TRBJ2-5 TRBD2 TRBV12-3/TRBV12-4
CASGKQGQITNTEAFF TGTGCCAGCGGCAAACAGGGACAAATTACGAACACTGAAGCTTTCTTT few TRBJ1-1 NA TRBV7-9
CASSTTGTQNYGYTF TGTGCCAGCAGTACCACCGGGACACAAAACTATGGCTACACCTTC few TRBJ1-2 NA TRBV12-3/TRBV12-4